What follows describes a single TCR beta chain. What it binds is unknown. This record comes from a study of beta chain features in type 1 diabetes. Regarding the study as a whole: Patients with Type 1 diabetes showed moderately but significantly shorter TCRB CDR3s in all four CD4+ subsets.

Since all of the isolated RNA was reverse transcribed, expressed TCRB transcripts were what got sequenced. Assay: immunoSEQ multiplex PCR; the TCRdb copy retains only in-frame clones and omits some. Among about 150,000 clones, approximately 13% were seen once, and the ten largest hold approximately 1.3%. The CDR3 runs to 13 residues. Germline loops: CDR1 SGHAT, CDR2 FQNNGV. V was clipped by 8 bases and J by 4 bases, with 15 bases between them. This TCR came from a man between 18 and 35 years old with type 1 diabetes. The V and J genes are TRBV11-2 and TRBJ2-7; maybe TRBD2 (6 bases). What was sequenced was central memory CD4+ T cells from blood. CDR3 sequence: CASRPGVGYEQYF. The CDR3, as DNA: TGTGCCAGCCGTCCGGGGGTGGGATACGAGCAGTACTTC.